This TCR beta chain comes out of a study of PD-1 blockade in classical Hodgkin lymphoma. Background on the study: The patients were dosed with nivolumab 3 mg/kg, infused intravenously every 2 weeks. Findings and caveats of the study: After ASCT, patients who started nivolumab under 1 year later were excluded. Compared with healthy donors, newly diagnosed patients reportedly showed lower baseline TCR diversity.

The sample holds one count of this clone. Its specificity is not known. With no exception, relapse followed autologous stem cell transplantation in all patients, and brentuximab vedotin exposure varied. The protocol was immunoSEQ multiplex PCR, while the TCRdb copy is restricted to in-frame clones and leaves out a portion. The table shows about 98,000 clones, with around nine tenths occurring only once. The sequencing used peripheral blood mononuclear cells (PBMCs), collected at baseline. The receptor's source is a human donor with classical Hodgkin lymphoma.

CDR3 DNA sequence: TGTGCCAGCAGTGATGGAGCGGGAGCAGCGGAGACCCAGTACTTC. This sequence encodes CASSDGAGAAETQYF. The chain has TRBV6-1 and TRBJ2-5; TRBD2 aligns across 8 bases. Germline CDR1 and CDR2: MNHNS and SASEGT. The CDR3 spans 15 residues. V was clipped by 3 bases and J by 5 bases; unmatched bases: 8.